This T cell receptor (beta chain) originates from a study of cytotoxic CD8 clonotypes in ibrutinib-treated CLL (dated by TCRdb to the early 2020s). About the study as a whole: The cohort included some 14 treatment-naive and some twelve relapsed/refractory patients; 17 to 18 were IGHV unmutated. Partial responses were observed in 24 patients and complete responses in 2; after a median follow-up of 68 months, remission was maintained in approximately 14 patients and progression was observed in approximately twelve. Samples at response were collected after a median of about 12 months of treatment, with a range of 6 to 36 months. Samples averaged roughly 260,000 productive templates and 94,082 productive rearrangements. Of the 90 or so participants in the trial, about two dozen had longitudinal samples available. Cryopreserved peripheral blood mononuclear cells were collected before treatment, at response, and at either disease progression or sustained remission. All remission and progressive disease samples were collected while patients were still receiving ibrutinib. The paper as a whole reports these results and caveats: At ibrutinib response clonality went up, during sustained remission it held steady, and at progression it dropped back toward baseline. At baseline, clonality was higher than in age-matched healthy donors and showed a strong correlation with circulating CD8+ T-cell counts. Sampling times were not matched between patients in sustained remission and patients whose disease was progressing, and lymph node repertoires were not examined. Public clonotypes were rare and either contracted or stayed stable during treatment, and the rise in clonality at ibrutinib response reflected the expansion of private clonotypes.

Approximately 2 micrograms of genomic DNA were extracted from cryopreserved PBMCs for TCR beta library preparation. Longitudinal blood samples from CLL patients receiving ibrutinib monotherapy were subjected to high-throughput TCR beta sequencing. The patients were enrolled in a single-center, open-label phase 2 trial of ibrutinib monotherapy. Comment on this clone: Its specific antigen is unknown. No base quality information exists; no much larger clone differs at one position.

The goal of deep resolution MiSeq sequencing was a depth between 1 in 1 million and 1 in 200,000 T cells, and coverage averaged 10x per clonotype. The immunoSEQ hsTCRB Kit was used to generate TCR beta libraries. Per the source publication's procedure: Data were analyzed with ImmunoSEQ Data Assistant and ImmunoSEQ Analyzer, with V, D and J genes assigned per IMGT definitions. Clonality was computed as one minus normalized Shannon entropy of productive rearrangement frequencies, ranging from 0 to 1. Public clonotype analysis was restricted to overrepresented clonotypes comprising at least 0.05% of each patient's repertoire. Fewer than 15 age-matched healthy donor repertoires from immuneACCESS served as clonality controls. TCRdb provides this immuneACCESS table in a form limited to in-frame rearrangements. Some clones are lacking; in checked studies, under half of them reflect an unresolved V gene, and why the rest are absent is not known. V, J and clone size derive from that table, while D and trimming were established from the DNA sequence. The sample table holds roughly 330,000 clones, of which 60% to 80% were seen once. The ten top clones hold about 5.9% of the sample.

The sequence was obtained from a human donor with chronic lymphocytic leukemia. Here the sequenced sample was PBMCs, taken after 36 months of ibrutinib treatment.

In nucleotide form, the sequence is TGCAGCGTTGAACTTTACGGGAGGGCCAGGGATGAGCAGTTCTTC. It translates as CSVELYGRARDEQFF. Recombination joined TRBV29-1 with TRBJ2-1, with 8 middle bases fitting TRBD2. CDR1 SQVTM and CDR2 ANQGSEA were looked up in the germline V gene. From V the trimming removes 2 bases and from J it removes 8 bases, while the gene matches leave 11 bases of the junction unaccounted for. The CDR3, from cysteine to phenylalanine, totals 15 residues. The sequence is cut down to CDR3 DNA, 45 bases in frame from base 1.